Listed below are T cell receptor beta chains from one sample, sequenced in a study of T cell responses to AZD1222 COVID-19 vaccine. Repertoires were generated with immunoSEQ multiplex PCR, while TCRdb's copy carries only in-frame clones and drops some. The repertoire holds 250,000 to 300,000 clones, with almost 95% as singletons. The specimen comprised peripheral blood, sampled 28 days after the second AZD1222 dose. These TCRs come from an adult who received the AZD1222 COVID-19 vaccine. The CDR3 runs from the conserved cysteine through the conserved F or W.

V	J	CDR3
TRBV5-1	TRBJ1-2	CASSSDRNVYGYTF
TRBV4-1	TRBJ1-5	CASSHTPYSLGSNQPQHF
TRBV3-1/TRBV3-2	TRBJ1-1	CASSPSGTENTEAFF
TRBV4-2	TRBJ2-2	CASSTLAGGSGELFF
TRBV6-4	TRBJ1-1	CASSESGRTEAFF
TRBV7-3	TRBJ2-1	CASSLGSNYYNEQFF
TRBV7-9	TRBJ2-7	CASSLRGGSSYEQYF
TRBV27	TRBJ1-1	CASSSRRPPDTEAFF
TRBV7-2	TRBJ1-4	CASSFRLGNEKLFF
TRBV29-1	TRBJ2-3	CSVTSGSPTTQYF
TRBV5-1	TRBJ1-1	CASSSDPSTEAFF
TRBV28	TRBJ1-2	CASSLGQLNGYTF
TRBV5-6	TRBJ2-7	CASSLATGYEQYF
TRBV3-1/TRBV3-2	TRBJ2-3	CASSHLAGSGDTQYF
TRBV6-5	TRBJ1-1	CASSPSTGNSQEAFF
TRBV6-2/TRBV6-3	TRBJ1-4	CASSYSTEDNEKLFF
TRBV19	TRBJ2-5	CASKGLAGSQYF
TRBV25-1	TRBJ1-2	CASRSQGMGYTF